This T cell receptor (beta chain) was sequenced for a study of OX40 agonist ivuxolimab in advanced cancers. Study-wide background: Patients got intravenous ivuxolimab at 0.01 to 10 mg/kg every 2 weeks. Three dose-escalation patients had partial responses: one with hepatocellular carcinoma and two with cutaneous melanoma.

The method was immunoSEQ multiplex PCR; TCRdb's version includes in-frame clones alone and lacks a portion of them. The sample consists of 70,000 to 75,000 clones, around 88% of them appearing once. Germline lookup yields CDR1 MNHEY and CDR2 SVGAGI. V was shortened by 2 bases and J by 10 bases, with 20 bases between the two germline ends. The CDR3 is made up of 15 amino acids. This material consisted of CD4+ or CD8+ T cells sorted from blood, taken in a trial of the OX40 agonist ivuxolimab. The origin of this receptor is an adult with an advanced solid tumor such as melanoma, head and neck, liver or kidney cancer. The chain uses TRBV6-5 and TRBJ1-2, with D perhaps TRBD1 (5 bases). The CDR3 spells CASSYAAGTPSSYTF. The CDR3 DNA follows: TGTGCCAGCAGTTACGCCGCCGGGACGCCAAGCTCCTACACCTTC.